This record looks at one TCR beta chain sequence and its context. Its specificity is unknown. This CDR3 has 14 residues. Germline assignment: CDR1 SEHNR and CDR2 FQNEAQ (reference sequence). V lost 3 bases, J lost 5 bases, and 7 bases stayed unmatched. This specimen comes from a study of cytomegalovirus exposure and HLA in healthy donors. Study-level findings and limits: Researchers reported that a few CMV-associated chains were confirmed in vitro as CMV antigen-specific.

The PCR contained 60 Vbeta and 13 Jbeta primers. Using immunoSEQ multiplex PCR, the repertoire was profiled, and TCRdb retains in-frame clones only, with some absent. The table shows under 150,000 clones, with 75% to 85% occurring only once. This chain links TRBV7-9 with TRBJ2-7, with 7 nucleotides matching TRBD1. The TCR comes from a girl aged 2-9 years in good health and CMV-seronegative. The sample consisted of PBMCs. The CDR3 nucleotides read TGTGCCAGCAGCTTGGAGACAGGGCTCCACGAGCAGTACTTC. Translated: CASSLETGLHEQYF.